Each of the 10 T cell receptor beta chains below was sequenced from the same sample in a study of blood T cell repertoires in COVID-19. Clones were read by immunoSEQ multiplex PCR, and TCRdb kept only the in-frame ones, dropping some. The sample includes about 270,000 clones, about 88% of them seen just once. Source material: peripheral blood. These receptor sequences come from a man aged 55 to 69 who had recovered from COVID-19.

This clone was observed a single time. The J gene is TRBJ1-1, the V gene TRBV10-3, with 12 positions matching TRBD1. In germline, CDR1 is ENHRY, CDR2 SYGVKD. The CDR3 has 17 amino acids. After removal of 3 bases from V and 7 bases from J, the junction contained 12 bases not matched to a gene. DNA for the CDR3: TGTGCCATCAGTGACCCCGGGACAGGGGGCGCGGTAGGTGAAGCTTTCTTT. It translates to CAISDPGTGGAVGEAFF.

CDR3 sequence reads: CASSPGEDETQYF. The CDR3 DNA sequence: TGCGCCAGCAGCCCGGGGGAGGATGAGACCCAGTACTTC. The chain joins TRBV10-2 to TRBJ2-5; D possibly corresponds to TRBD2 (6 bases). The V and J ends lost 6 bases and 5 bases respectively, with 13 bases between them. The germline gives CDR1 WSHSY, CDR2 SAAADI. The CDR3 runs to 13 residues.

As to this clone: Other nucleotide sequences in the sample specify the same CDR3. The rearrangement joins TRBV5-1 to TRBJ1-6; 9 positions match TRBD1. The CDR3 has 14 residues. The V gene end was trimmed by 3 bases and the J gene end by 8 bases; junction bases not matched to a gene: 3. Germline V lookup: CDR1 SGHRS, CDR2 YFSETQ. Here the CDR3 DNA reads TGCGCCAGCAGCTCTCGACAGGGGGATTCACCCCTCCACTTT. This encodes CASSSRQGDSPLHF.

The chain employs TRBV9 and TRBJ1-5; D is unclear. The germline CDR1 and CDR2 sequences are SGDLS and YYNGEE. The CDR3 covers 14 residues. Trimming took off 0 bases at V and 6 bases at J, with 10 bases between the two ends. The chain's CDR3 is CASSVAPGLQPQHF. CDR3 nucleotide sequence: TGTGCCAGCAGCGTAGCTCCAGGTCTTCAGCCCCAGCATTTT.

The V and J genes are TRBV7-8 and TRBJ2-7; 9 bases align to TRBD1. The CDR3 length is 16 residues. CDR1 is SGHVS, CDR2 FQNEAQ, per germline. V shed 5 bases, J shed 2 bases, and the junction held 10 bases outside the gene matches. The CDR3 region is CASSPTGTGIPYEQYF. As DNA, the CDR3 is TGTGCCAGCAGCCCAACTGGGACAGGGATCCCCTACGAGCAGTACTTC.

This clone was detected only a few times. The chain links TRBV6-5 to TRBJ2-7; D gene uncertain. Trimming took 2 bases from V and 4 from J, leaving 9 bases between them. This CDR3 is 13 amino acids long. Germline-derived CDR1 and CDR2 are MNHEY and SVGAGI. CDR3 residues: CASSYHQAYEQYF. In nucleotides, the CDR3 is TGTGCCAGCAGTTACCACCAGGCTTACGAGCAGTACTTC.

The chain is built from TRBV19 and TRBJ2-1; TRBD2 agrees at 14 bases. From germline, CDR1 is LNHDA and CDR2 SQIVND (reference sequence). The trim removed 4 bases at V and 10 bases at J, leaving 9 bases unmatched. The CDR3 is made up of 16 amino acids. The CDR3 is CASSTWTSGGSREQFF. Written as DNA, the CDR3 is TGTGCCAGTAGTACATGGACTAGCGGGGGGTCTCGGGAGCAGTTCTTC.

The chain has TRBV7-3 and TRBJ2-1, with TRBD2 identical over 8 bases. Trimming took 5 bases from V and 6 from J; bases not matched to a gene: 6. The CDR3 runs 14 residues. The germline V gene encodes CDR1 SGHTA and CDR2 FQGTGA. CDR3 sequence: CASSPAAGGNEQFF. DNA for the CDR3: TGTGCCAGCAGCCCCGCTGCGGGGGGCAATGAGCAGTTCTTC.

The CDR3, as DNA: TGCGCCAGCAGCCAAGATGAAAACCCACGGGACAAGCCCTACGAGCAGTACTTC. Translating it yields CASSQDENPRDKPYEQYF. The chain uses TRBV4-1 and TRBJ2-7, with D possibly matching TRBD1 (6 bases). The CDR3 extends over 18 amino acids. The germline V gene encodes CDR1 MGHRA and CDR2 YSYEKL. V lost 0 bases to trimming and J lost 2 bases, with 20 bases between them.

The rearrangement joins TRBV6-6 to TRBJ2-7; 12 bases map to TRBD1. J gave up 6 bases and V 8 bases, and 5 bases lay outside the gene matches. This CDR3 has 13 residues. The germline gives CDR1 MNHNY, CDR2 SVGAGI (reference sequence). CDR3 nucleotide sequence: TGTGCCAGCGGGGACAGGGGGCGCGGCGAGCAGTACTTC. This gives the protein CASGDRGRGEQYF.